This entry describes one T cell receptor (beta chain). This sample is drawn from a study of control samples from healthy donors and cancer patients. The J segment lost 0 bases and the V segment lost 1 base, leaving 6 bases of the junction unmatched. This CDR3 is built from 16 residues. Germline CDR1 reads SGHAT; CDR2 reads FQNNGV. Assay used: immunoSEQ multiplex PCR; TCRdb lists only in-frame clones, some missing. Here the sample spans roughly 130,000 clones, 80% to 95% being singletons. The TCR comes from a man younger than 35 in good health. Sequenced sample: blood. The gene calls are TRBV11-2 and TRBJ2-7, with 7 bases matching TRBD1. The CDR3 sequence is CASSLVPGQLSYEQYF. Written as DNA, the CDR3 is TGTGCCAGCAGCTTAGTGCCGGGACAGCTCTCCTACGAGCAGTACTTC. Full variable domain (remainder filled in from reference TRBV11-2 and TRBJ2-7): EAGVAQSPRYKIIEKRQSVAFWCNPISGHATLYWYQQILGQGPKLLIQFQNNGVVDDSQLPKDRFSAERLKGVDSTLKIQPAKLEDSAVYLCASSLVPGQLSYEQYFGPGTRLTVT.